The present entry profiles one T cell receptor beta chain with its context. Its matching antigen is unknown. This record belongs to a study of cytomegalovirus exposure and HLA in healthy donors. Study-wide background: There were 300 to 400 genotyped donors. Of these, 81% fell in the genetic ancestry cluster associated with self-reported Caucasian donors.

Germline V CDR1 and CDR2: SNHLY, FYNNEI. CDR3 length: 15 residues. Trimming shortened V by 2 bases and J by 3 bases, and 12 bases separated the two germline ends. The PCR contained 60 Vbeta and 13 Jbeta primers. TCRdb's copy holds only in-frame clones and misses some; the assay was immunoSEQ multiplex PCR. The table records 100,000 to 150,000 clones, about 80% of them present only once. Study-wide findings and caveats: Productive status was seen about 87% or about 30% of the time for most TCR beta V segments in an earlier analysis.

The clonotype comes from a boy aged 2-9 years in good health and CMV-seronegative. Sequencing used PBMCs. The chain combines TRBV2 with TRBJ2-3; tentative D call: TRBD1 (5 bases). CDR3 coding DNA: TGTGCCAGCAGTGAACAGGGAATCGGGACAGATACGCAGTATTTT. The encoded protein is CASSEQGIGTDTQYF.